Below are 29 T cell receptor beta chains sequenced from a single sample in a study of Tregs in tolerant kidney transplant recipients. Profiled with immunoSEQ multiplex PCR; TCRdb holds only in-frame clones, not every one. The sample lists under 80,000 clones; approximately 85% were seen once. The sample in question was Tregs from blood, obtained before the transplant. The receptor source for this set is a human donor who received a combined kidney and bone marrow transplant.

The V call is TRBV5-1, the J call TRBJ2-1; unclear D gene. The CDR3 consists of 12 residues. Trimming removed 4 bases at V and 3 bases at J, with 5 bases between. Germline V gives CDR1 SGHRS, CDR2 YFSETQ. This chain's CDR3 is CASSRSYNEQFF. The CDR3, as DNA: TGCGCCAGCAGCCGCAGCTACAATGAGCAGTTCTTC.

This chain uses TRBV2 with TRBJ2-3; tentative D call: TRBD2 (6 bases). Germline V CDR1 and CDR2: SNHLY, FYNNEI. The CDR3 consists of 15 residues. Deletions cut 3 bases from V and 8 bases from J, with 18 bases between. The CDR3 region is CASSDVGGYFGTQYF. DNA for the CDR3: TGTGCCAGCAGTGACGTGGGGGGATACTTTGGTACGCAGTATTTT.

The chain links TRBV15 to TRBJ1-2; 9 nucleotides agree with TRBD1. The ends lost 5 bases at V and 4 bases at J; junction bases unmatched: 8. The length of the CDR3 is 15 residues. Germline CDR1 LNHNV, CDR2 YYDKDF (reference sequence). The CDR3 spells CATSRETGGTYGYTF. Here the CDR3 DNA reads TGTGCCACCAGCCGGGAGACAGGGGGGACCTATGGCTACACCTTC. Using reference TRBV15 and TRBJ1-2 for the parts outside the CDR3, the full variable domain is DAMVIQNPRYQVTQFGKPVTLSCSQTLNHNVMYWYQQKSSQAPKLLFHYYDKDFNNEADTPDNFQSRRPNTSFCFLDIRSPGLGDTAMYLCATSRETGGTYGYTFGSGTRLTVV.

V gene TRBV29-1 combines with J gene TRBJ1-1, with D unresolved. The CDR3 is 11 residues long. The germline V gene encodes CDR1 SQVTM and CDR2 ANQGSEA. V was cut by 0 bases and J by 8 bases, with 7 bases left in between. As DNA, the CDR3 is TGCAGCGTTGAAGATTTAGGAGAAGCTTTCTTT. Amino acids: CSVEDLGEAFF.

This sequence joins TRBV6-6 and TRBJ1-2; no clear D. The CDR3 consists of 13 residues. Germline V gives CDR1 MNHNY, CDR2 SVGAGI (reference sequence). V lost 5 bases and J lost 1, with 8 bases in between. CDR3 nucleotide sequence: TGTGCCAGCAGTAGGCAGAGTAACTATGGCTACACCTTC. This codes for CASSRQSNYGYTF.

J is TRBJ2-3 and V is TRBV5-4; D may be TRBD2 (5 bases). CDR1 is SGHNT, CDR2 YYREEE, per germline (reference sequence). V lost 5 bases, J lost 2 bases, and 12 bases lay in between. The CDR3 extends over 14 amino acids. The CDR3 protein is CASSASLDTDTQYF. The CDR3 DNA sequence: TGTGCCAGCAGTGCTAGCCTTGACACAGATACGCAGTATTTT.

The genes are TRBV5-4 and TRBJ2-7; D call uncertain. Trimming left V 1 base short and J 3 bases short, with 11 bases between. Germline V lookup: CDR1 SGHNT, CDR2 YYREEE (reference sequence). This CDR3 region has 14 residues. The CDR3 protein is CASSLSPGGYEQYF. In nucleotides, the CDR3 is TGTGCCAGCAGCTTGTCTCCAGGCGGCTACGAGCAGTACTTC.

The rearrangement links TRBV29-1 to TRBJ2-7; possibly TRBD2 for D (6 bases). This CDR3 contains 15 residues. V was clipped by 4 bases and J by 3 bases, with 19 bases between them. Germline V gene data show CDR1 as SQVTM and CDR2 as ANQGSEA. In DNA, the CDR3 is TGCAGCGTTGTCGCCCCGGGGGTAGCTTTCTACGAGCAGTACTTC. It specifies CSVVAPGVAFYEQYF.

The chain uses TRBV6-5 and TRBJ1-2, with D hard to call. Germline V lookup: CDR1 MNHEY, CDR2 SVGAGI. Trimming took 8 bases from V and 3 from J, leaving 7 bases between them. The CDR3 is made up of 11 amino acids. This CDR3 is CASREYYGYTF. For the CDR3, the DNA is TGTGCCAGCCGGGAGTACTATGGCTACACCTTC.

The chain carries TRBV10-3 and TRBJ2-7; no firm D call. The V gene's germline CDR1 is ENHRY and CDR2 SYGVKD. Deletions cut 3 bases from V and 5 bases from J, with 17 bases between. The CDR3 is 15 residues long. CDR3 nucleotide sequence: TGTGCCATCAGTGAATCGGACCCACGAGGAGACGAGCAGTACTTC. Translating gives CAISESDPRGDEQYF.

The chain couples TRBV7-8 to TRBJ1-3; no clear D gene. CDR1 and CDR2 (germline): SGHVS, FQNEAQ. Trimming pared 1 base from V and 0 bases from J, leaving 7 bases between. The CDR3 consists of 15 residues. The CDR3 protein is CASSLDSISGNTIYF. CDR3 nucleotide sequence: TGTGCCAGCAGCTTAGACAGCATCTCTGGAAACACCATATATTTT.

V gene TRBV7-2 combines with J gene TRBJ2-1; D uncertain. The V end lost 9 bases, the J end lost 0 bases, and 9 bases lay between the germline ends. Germline CDR1 is SGHTA and CDR2 is FQGNSA. This CDR3 has 13 residues. The CDR3 is CASAKSSYNEQFF. DNA of the CDR3: TGTGCCAGTGCGAAGAGCTCCTACAATGAGCAGTTCTTC.

The chain combines TRBV5-1 with TRBJ1-1; 9 bases are shared with TRBD1. CDR1 and CDR2 from the germline V gene are SGHRS and YFSETQ. Losses at the gene ends were 2 bases for V and 1 base for J; bases not matched to a gene: 3. The length of the CDR3 is 15 residues. CDR3 sequence (DNA): TGCGCCAGCAGCTTAACAGGGGGCAAGAACACTGAAGCTTTCTTT. As protein: CASSLTGGKNTEAFF.

V and J are TRBV21-1 and TRBJ2-3; the D segment call TRBD2 is taken from the table without a DNA check. TRBV21-1 is recorded as a pseudogene. The CDR3 consists of 14 residues. The CDR3 region is CASNLAGAPDTQYF. DNA for the CDR3: TGTGCCAGCAACCTAGCGGGAGCCCCAGATACGCAGTATTTT.

V usage is TRBV19 and J usage is TRBJ2-3; D possibly corresponds to TRBD2 (6 bases). V lost 0 bases, J lost 1 base, and 14 bases lay in between. The CDR3 sequence is 17 residues long. Germline V gene lookup returns CDR1 LNHDA and CDR2 SQIVND (reference sequence). The CDR3 sequence is CASSIEGTTGGTDTQYF. The CDR3 DNA follows: TGTGCCAGTAGTATAGAGGGGACCACGGGAGGCACAGATACGCAGTATTTT.

In its sample, this clone was seen once. V usage is TRBV23-1 and J usage is TRBJ2-2; D ambiguous. TRBV23-1 is an ORF, and what it does is uncertain. This CDR3 has 16 residues. The V end lost 2 bases, the J end lost 3 bases, and 13 bases lay between the germline ends. Here the CDR3 reads CASSQGRSTYTGELFF. As DNA, the CDR3 is TGCGCCAGCAGTCAAGGGCGGTCCACTTACACCGGGGAGCTGTTTTTT.

The rearrangement joins TRBV13 to TRBJ1-1; the match to TRBD1 covers 8 bases. In germline, CDR1 is PRHDT, CDR2 FYEKMQ (reference sequence). Unmatched junction bases numbered 21, after V lost 5 bases and J lost 4 bases. This CDR3 comprises 19 residues. The CDR3 protein is CASSTPLFGQGIGSTEAFF. CDR3 nucleotide sequence: TGTGCCAGCAGCACACCCCTCTTCGGACAGGGAATCGGGAGCACTGAAGCTTTCTTT.

Written as DNA, the CDR3 is TGTGCCAGCAGCTTATTAAGTCTCTTACCTAATGAAAAACTGTTTTTT. Its protein product is CASSLLSLLPNEKLFF. The V and J genes are TRBV7-9 and TRBJ1-4; no firm D call. The CDR3 runs to 16 residues. V gave up 2 bases and J gave up 3 bases, with 13 bases separating them. Germline CDR1 reads SEHNR; CDR2 reads FQNEAQ (reference sequence). The variable domain in full, completed from reference TRBV7-9 and TRBJ1-4, reads DTGVSQNPRHKITKRGQNVTFRCDPISEHNRLYWYRQTLGQGPEFLTYFQNEAQLEKSRLLSDRFSAERPKGSFSTLEIQRTEQGDSAMYLCASSLLSLLPNEKLFFGSGTQLSVL.

The chain joins TRBV6-5 to TRBJ1-2; the D gene is possibly TRBD1 (5 bases). The CDR3 extends over 14 amino acids. The V gene's germline CDR1 is MNHEY and CDR2 SVGAGI. V lost 6 bases, J lost 5 bases, and 16 bases lay in between. CDR3 loop: CASRRKYQGYGYTF. In DNA, the CDR3 is TGTGCCAGCAGGCGAAAATACCAGGGTTATGGCTACACCTTC.

V usage is TRBV28 and J usage is TRBJ1-5; 11 bases map to TRBD1. CDR1 is MDHEN and CDR2 is SYDVKM in the germline V gene. After removal of 7 bases from V and 5 bases from J, the junction contained 10 bases not matched to a gene. The CDR3 runs 16 residues. This CDR3 reads CASTDRGQGQDQPQHF. The CDR3 bases are TGTGCCAGCACGGACAGGGGGCAAGGCCAGGATCAGCCCCAGCATTTT.

The gene calls are TRBV15 and TRBJ1-2; D is uncertain. The CDR3 is made up of 16 amino acids. CDR1 and CDR2 from the germline V gene are LNHNV and YYDKDF (reference sequence). V shed 0 bases and J shed 0 bases, with 11 bases lying between them. The CDR3 protein is CATSRDWPVTNYGYTF. The CDR3 bases are TGTGCCACCAGCAGAGATTGGCCGGTTACTAACTATGGCTACACCTTC.

The chain has TRBV5-1 and TRBJ1-2; D gene ambiguous. From germline, CDR1 is SGHRS and CDR2 YFSETQ. Between the trimmed V and J ends, which lost 1 base and 3 bases, there was a span of 10 bases. CDR3 length: 14 residues. For the CDR3, the DNA is TGCGCCAGCAGCTTGAGGGCAGGCTACTATGGCTACACCTTC. Residues: CASSLRAGYYGYTF. Looking up the rest from reference TRBV5-1 and TRBJ1-2 gives the full variable domain: KAGVTQTPRYLIKTRGQQVTLSCSPISGHRSVSWYQQTPGQGLQFLFEYFSETQRNKGNFPGRFSGRQFSNSRSEMNVSTLELGDSALYLCASSLRAGYYGYTFGSGTRLTVV.

This clone was picked up one time. The chain couples TRBV18 to TRBJ1-1; unclear D gene. The germline gives CDR1 KGHSH, CDR2 LQKENI. V dropped 5 bases and J dropped 0 bases, with 16 bases sitting between them. The CDR3 consists of 16 residues. The CDR3 is CASSFGLSKVNTEAFF. As DNA, the CDR3 is TGTGCCAGCTCATTCGGACTGTCGAAGGTGAACACTGAAGCTTTCTTT.

The V gene is TRBV5-7, the J gene TRBJ2-5, with TRBD2 matching 9 bases. TRBV5-7 is an open reading frame, and its role is uncertain. The CDR3 extends over 15 amino acids. V trimming: 2 bases; J trimming: 5 bases; junction bases outside the gene matches: 7. The CDR3 coding sequence is TGTGCCAGCAGCTTCGGTCTAGCGGGATTGGAGACCCAGTACTTC. This encodes CASSFGLAGLETQYF.

The genes are TRBV28 and TRBJ2-1; 9 positions match TRBD1. The CDR3 sequence is 16 residues long. Trimming at V came to 4 bases and at J to 7 bases, leaving 11 bases not matched to a gene. CDR1 MDHEN and CDR2 SYDVKM come from the germline V gene. The CDR3 DNA is TGTGCCAGCAGTTCCCCCACCGGGACAGGGAGGAATGAGCAGTTCTTC. Protein product: CASSSPTGTGRNEQFF.

The genes are TRBV6-5 and TRBJ2-7; 12 bases map to TRBD2. Germline V lookup: CDR1 MNHEY, CDR2 SVGAGI. The CDR3 is 14 amino acids. J gave up 6 bases and V 3 bases, and 3 bases lay outside the gene matches. CDR3 sequence: CASSYLGLAGEQYF. CDR3 coding DNA: TGTGCCAGCAGTTATCTGGGACTAGCGGGCGAGCAGTACTTC.

This sequence joins TRBV6-5 and TRBJ1-1, with a weak D call TRBD1 (5 bases). The V gene's germline CDR1 is MNHEY and CDR2 SVGAGI. V lost 4 bases and J lost 6, with 12 bases in between. This CDR3 is built from 13 residues. This chain's CDR3 is CASSSAGAAEAFF. CDR3 in DNA: TGTGCCAGCAGTTCGGCCGGGGCCGCTGAAGCTTTCTTT.

The chain carries TRBV2 and TRBJ2-5, with a weak D call TRBD1 (5 bases). The CDR3 spans 13 residues. The germline CDR1 and CDR2 sequences are SNHLY and FYNNEI. Trimming removed 4 bases from V and 5 bases from J, with 11 bases in between. CDR3 DNA: TGTGCCAGCAGTGTGCAGGGCAGGGAGACCCAGTACTTC. It codes for CASSVQGRETQYF.

The chain is built from TRBV11-3 and TRBJ2-1, with a tentative D call TRBD2 (5 bases). The CDR3 has 17 amino acids. CDR1 and CDR2 (germline): SGHNT, YENEEA. Trimming removed 5 bases at V and 2 bases at J, with 19 bases between. CDR3 region: CASSTRTGLLAYNEQFF. CDR3 sequence (DNA): TGTGCCAGCAGCACCCGGACTGGCCTCCTAGCCTACAATGAGCAGTTCTTC.